The 21 T cell receptor beta chains reported below all come from one sample, sequenced in a study of shared clonotypes between healthy human individuals. Sequencing was performed with immunoSEQ multiplex PCR; in TCRdb, only in-frame clones are kept and a portion is missing. Of some 200,000 clones in the sample, approximately 65% were seen once. Sequencing input: memory CD4+ T cells sorted from blood. Subset: CD45RA-negative fraction. The receptor source for this set is a man aged 30 to 45 in good health.

CDR3 residues: CASSLNGGREQYF. The CDR3 nucleotides are TGTGCCAGCAGCTTAAATGGGGGGCGCGAGCAGTACTTC. V and J are TRBV7-2 and TRBJ2-7; D may correspond to TRBD1 or TRBD2 (6 bases each). Trimming shortened V by 2 bases and J by 6 bases, and 11 bases separated the two germline ends. The V gene's germline CDR1 is SGHTA and CDR2 FQGNSA. The CDR3 contains 13 residues.

V gene TRBV5-1 combines with J gene TRBJ1-4; D gene unclear. This CDR3 has 14 residues. Germline-derived CDR1 and CDR2 are SGHRS and YFSETQ. V lost 3 bases and J lost 7, with 13 bases in between. In nucleotides, the CDR3 is TGCGCCAGCAGCTCCGACCAGGCCTTTGAAAAACTGTTTTTT. It specifies CASSSDQAFEKLFF.

The sample holds one count of this clone. This chain connects TRBV18 to TRBJ2-7, with D maybe TRBD1 (7 bases). Germline V gene data show CDR1 as KGHSH and CDR2 as LQKENI. CDR3 length equals 16 residues. V gave up 1 base and J gave up 0 bases, with 13 bases separating them. The CDR3 here is CASSPLRGTASYEQYF. The CDR3 nucleotides are TGTGCCAGCTCACCACTACGGGGGACAGCCTCCTACGAGCAGTACTTC. The full variable domain, in which reference TRBV18 and TRBJ2-7 provide the parts outside the CDR3, is NAGVMQNPRHLVRRRGQEARLRCSPMKGHSHVYWYRQLPEEGLKFMVYLQKENIIDESGMPKERFSAEFPKEGPSILRIQQVVRGDSAAYFCASSPLRGTASYEQYFGPGTRLTVT.

This chain links TRBV5-6 with TRBJ2-7, with D unresolved. CDR3 length: 13 residues. The V gene lost 4 bases and the J gene lost 7 bases, with 15 bases spanning the gap. Germline assignment: CDR1 SGHDT and CDR2 YYEEEE. The CDR3 nucleotides are TGTGCCAGCAGCGTGACACTCCCCGCGGAGCAGTACTTC. It codes for CASSVTLPAEQYF. Based on the CDR3 plus reference TRBV5-6 and TRBJ2-7, the full variable domain is DAGVTQSPTHLIKTRGQQVTLRCSPKSGHDTVSWYQQALGQGPQFIFQYYEEEERQRGNFPDRFSGHQFPNYSSELNVNALLLGDSALYLCASSVTLPAEQYFGPGTRLTVT.

In its sample, this clone was seen a few times. The DNA for the CDR3 is TGTGCCAGCAGCCCACAGACAGGATTGATGAACACTGAAGCTTTCTTT. Its protein is CASSPQTGLMNTEAFF. The rearrangement uses TRBV7-2 and TRBJ1-1, with D perhaps matching TRBD1 (6 bases). Germline CDR1 reads SGHTA; CDR2 reads FQGNSA. CDR3 length: 16 amino acids. V was cut by 5 bases and J by 0 bases, with 16 bases left in between.

This clone showed up just a few times. The same CDR3 can be traced to other DNA sequences in this sample. The V gene is TRBV18, the J gene TRBJ2-7, with TRBD2 identical over 7 bases. This CDR3 comprises 12 residues. The V gene end was trimmed by 2 bases and the J gene end by 5 bases; junction bases not matched to a gene: 0. CDR1 is KGHSH and CDR2 is LQKENI in the germline V gene. As DNA, the CDR3 is TGTGCCAGCTCACCAGGGAGGGACGAGCAGTACTTC. It codes for CASSPGRDEQYF.

This clone was seen repeatedly, ten times or more. Different DNA sequences within this sample yield the same CDR3. This chain joins TRBV4-2 and TRBJ2-2; 10 positions agree with TRBD2. V lost 4 bases, J lost 1 base, and 12 bases stayed unmatched. From germline, CDR1 is LGHNA and CDR2 YNFKEQ. The CDR3 contains 19 residues. Here the CDR3 DNA reads TGTGCCAGCAGCCCCGGGAGGTCTAGCGGGAGCGGGAACACCGGGGAGCTGTTTTTT. It translates to CASSPGRSSGSGNTGELFF.

V is TRBV15 and J is TRBJ2-1; 7 bases align to TRBD2. The CDR3 has 22 amino acids. Trimming cost V 0 bases and J 7 bases; bases outside gene matches: 27. The germline CDR1 and CDR2 sequences are LNHNV and YYDKDF (reference sequence). CDR3 in DNA: TGTGCCACCAGCAGAGATCCTCGGTGGCGAGAGGGAGGGCTAGCGGCCCAGAATGAGCAGTTCTTC. Translating gives CATSRDPRWREGGLAAQNEQFF. The full variable domain, in which reference TRBV15 and TRBJ2-1 provide the parts outside the CDR3, is DAMVIQNPRYQVTQFGKPVTLSCSQTLNHNVMYWYQQKSSQAPKLLFHYYDKDFNNEADTPDNFQSRRPNTSFCFLDIRSPGLGDTAMYLCATSRDPRWREGGLAAQNEQFFGPGTRLTVL.

In its sample, this clone was seen a few times. The gene calls are TRBV5-4 and TRBJ1-2, with D perhaps matching TRBD1 (5 bases). This CDR3 is built from 14 residues. Looked up from germline, CDR1 is SGHNT and CDR2 is YYREEE (reference sequence). Trimming removed 1 base at V and 5 bases at J, with 12 bases between. The DNA for the CDR3 is TGTGCCAGCAGCTTGACCGGGGCGTGGTATGGCTACACCTTC. It encodes CASSLTGAWYGYTF.

The V gene is TRBV6-5, the J gene TRBJ2-3; D unclear. Trimming shortened V by 3 bases and J by 0 bases, and 13 bases separated the two germline ends. CDR1 is MNHEY, CDR2 SVGAGI, per germline. The CDR3 consists of 16 residues. In DNA form, the CDR3 reads TGTGCCAGCAGTTATATTAAGATTTCTAGCACAGATACGCAGTATTTT. Residues: CASSYIKISSTDTQYF.

This sequence joins TRBV9 and TRBJ1-3; D unresolved. Germline-derived CDR1 and CDR2 are SGDLS and YYNGEE. V lost 4 bases to trimming and J lost 0 bases, with 20 bases between them. This CDR3 spans 18 amino acids. The CDR3 nucleotides are TGTGCCAGCAGCCCAGAAGCTAGGTCAGGATTCTCTGGAAACACCATATATTTT. It codes for CASSPEARSGFSGNTIYF. Together with reference TRBV9 and TRBJ1-3, the CDR3 gives the full variable domain: DSGVTQTPKHLITATGQRVTLRCSPRSGDLSVYWYQQSLDQGLQFLIQYYNGEERAKGNILERFSAQQFPDLHSELNLSSLELGDSALYFCASSPEARSGFSGNTIYFGEGSWLTVV.

V gene TRBV9 combines with J gene TRBJ2-3; TRBD2 matches 8 bases. CDR3 size: 13 residues. V gave up 3 bases and J gave up 8 bases; unmatched junction bases: 5. Germline CDR1 is SGDLS and CDR2 is YYNGEE. The CDR3: CASSAQRGGTQYF. Here the CDR3 DNA reads TGTGCCAGCAGCGCCCAACGGGGGGGTACGCAGTATTTT.

CDR3 sequence (DNA): TGTGCCAGTAGAAACTTAGCGGGAGGCACCTACAATGAGCAGTTCTTC. Protein: CASRNLAGGTYNEQFF. The chain carries TRBV19 and TRBJ2-1, with 10 bases lining up with TRBD2. Trimming at V came to 6 bases and at J to 2 bases, leaving 7 bases not matched to a gene. Germline V lookup: CDR1 LNHDA, CDR2 SQIVND (reference sequence). The CDR3 is 16 amino acids. Full variable domain (remainder filled in from reference TRBV19 and TRBJ2-1): DGGITQSPKYLFRKEGQNVTLSCEQNLNHDAMYWYRQDPGQGLRLIYYSQIVNDFQKGDIAEGYSVSREKKESFPLTVTSAQKNPTAFYLCASRNLAGGTYNEQFFGPGTRLTVL.

V is TRBV4-3 and J is TRBJ2-1; TRBD2 matches at 14 bases. Germline V gene data show CDR1 as LGHNA and CDR2 as YSLEER. Trimming took 4 bases from V and 10 from J; bases not matched to a gene: 6. This CDR3 comprises 15 residues. The CDR3 loop is CASSPGLAGAKEQFF. Here the CDR3 DNA reads TGCGCCAGCAGCCCGGGACTAGCGGGAGCAAAAGAGCAGTTCTTC.

This clone appeared a few times. The chain couples TRBV7-9 to TRBJ2-2; D might be TRBD2 (5 bases). V lost 6 bases and J 2 bases, leaving 10 bases between the germline ends. The CDR3 has 14 amino acids. Germline CDR1 reads SEHNR; CDR2 reads FQNEAQ (reference sequence). The CDR3 protein is CASRETGNTGELFF. The CDR3 nucleotides read TGTGCCAGCAGGGAGACGGGAAACACCGGGGAGCTGTTTTTT. Full variable domain (remainder filled in from reference TRBV7-9 and TRBJ2-2): DTGVSQNPRHKITKRGQNVTFRCDPISEHNRLYWYRQTLGQGPEFLTYFQNEAQLEKSRLLSDRFSAERPKGSFSTLEIQRTEQGDSAMYLCASRETGNTGELFFGEGSRLTVL.

The chain recombines TRBV6-6 with TRBJ1-5, with D unclear. Germline assignment: CDR1 MNHNY and CDR2 SVGAGI (reference sequence). This CDR3 contains 14 residues. The V gene lost 6 bases and the J gene lost 2 bases, with 11 bases spanning the gap. CDR3 coding DNA: TGTGCCAGCAGGCACGACATCGGCAATCAGCCCCAGCATTTT. This codes for CASRHDIGNQPQHF.

The chain is built from TRBV7-2 and TRBJ2-1, with 8 bases lining up with TRBD2. CDR3 length equals 15 residues. The trim removed 1 base at V and 5 bases at J, leaving 4 bases unmatched. CDR1 is SGHTA and CDR2 is FQGNSA in the germline V gene. CDR3: CASSLESGRHNEQFF. In nucleotides, the CDR3 is TGTGCCAGCAGCTTAGAAAGCGGGAGACACAATGAGCAGTTCTTC. The full variable domain, rest sourced from reference TRBV7-2 and TRBJ2-1, is GAGVSQSPSNKVTEKGKDVELRCDPISGHTALYWYRQSLGQGLEFLIYFQGNSAPDKSGLPSDRFSAERTGGSVSTLTIQRTQQEDSAVYLCASSLESGRHNEQFFGPGTRLTVL.

The V and J genes are TRBV28 and TRBJ2-3; D remains ambiguous. V shed 4 bases and J shed 4 bases, with 12 bases lying between them. The CDR3 has 14 residues. Germline V gene sequence: CDR1 MDHEN, CDR2 SYDVKM. The CDR3 loop is CASSWQESPDTQYF. The CDR3 coding sequence is TGTGCCAGCAGTTGGCAGGAATCCCCAGATACGCAGTATTTT.

This clone was detected a few times. The chain uses TRBV11-2 and TRBJ2-7; TRBD1 matches at 8 bases. This CDR3 contains 14 residues. Germline loops: CDR1 SGHAT, CDR2 FQNNGV. Unmatched junction bases numbered 5, after V lost 5 bases and J lost 2 bases. The CDR3 DNA reads TGTGCCAGCAGCCGGACAGGGTTGACCTACGAGCAGTACTTC. It is translated as CASSRTGLTYEQYF.

This clone came up once. The CDR3 loop reads CASSFGGRAGNEQFF. The CDR3 DNA follows: TGTGCCAGCAGCTTTGGCGGGAGGGCCGGGAATGAGCAGTTCTTC. This sequence joins TRBV5-6 and TRBJ2-1; 9 nucleotides line up with TRBD2. CDR3 size: 15 residues. The junction had 7 bases not matched to a gene; V was cut back by 2 bases and J by 7 bases. Germline V gene data show CDR1 as SGHDT and CDR2 as YYEEEE. The full variable domain, in which reference TRBV5-6 and TRBJ2-1 provide the parts outside the CDR3, is DAGVTQSPTHLIKTRGQQVTLRCSPKSGHDTVSWYQQALGQGPQFIFQYYEEEERQRGNFPDRFSGHQFPNYSSELNVNALLLGDSALYLCASSFGGRAGNEQFFGPGTRLTVL.

The rearrangement joins TRBV5-4 to TRBJ2-4; 7 positions match TRBD2. The V gene end was trimmed by 3 bases and the J gene end by 8 bases; junction bases not matched to a gene: 5. The CDR3 consists of 13 residues. The germline CDR1 and CDR2 sequences are SGHNT and YYREEE (reference sequence). This CDR3 is CASSSKGRDIQYF. The DNA of the CDR3 is TGTGCCAGCAGCTCCAAGGGGAGGGACATTCAGTACTTC.